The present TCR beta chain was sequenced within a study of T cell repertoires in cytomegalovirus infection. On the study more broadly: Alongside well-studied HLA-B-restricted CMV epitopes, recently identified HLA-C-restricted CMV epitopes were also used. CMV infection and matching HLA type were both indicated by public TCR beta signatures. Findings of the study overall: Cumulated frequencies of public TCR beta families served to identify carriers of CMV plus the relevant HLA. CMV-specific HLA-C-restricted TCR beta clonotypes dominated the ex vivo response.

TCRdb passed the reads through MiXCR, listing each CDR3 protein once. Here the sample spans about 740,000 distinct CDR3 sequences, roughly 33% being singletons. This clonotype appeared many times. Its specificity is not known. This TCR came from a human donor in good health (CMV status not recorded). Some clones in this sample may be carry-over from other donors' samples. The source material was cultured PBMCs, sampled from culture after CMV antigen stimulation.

The DNA of the CDR3 is TGTGCCAGCAGTCTGACTAGAGCCTACGAGCAGTACTTC. It yields the protein CASSLTRAYEQYF. The chain recombines TRBV6-2 or TRBV6-3 with TRBJ2-7, with D perhaps matching TRBD2 (6 bases). The V gene's germline CDR1 is MNHEY and CDR2 SVGEGT. Trimming left V 5 bases short and J 2 bases short, with 10 bases between. This CDR3 contains 13 residues.